The 5 T cell receptor beta chains reported below all come from one sample, sequenced in a study of T cell responses to AZD1222 COVID-19 vaccine. The method was immunoSEQ multiplex PCR; TCRdb's version includes in-frame clones alone and lacks a portion of them. The sample lists around 150,000 clones, about 95% occurring once. The sequencing here drew on peripheral blood, taken on day 0 of AZD1222 vaccination. The receptors were gathered from an adult in good health.

This chain links TRBV5-4 with TRBJ2-2; 7 positions agree with TRBD2. This CDR3 region has 16 residues. The V gene end was trimmed by 5 bases and the J gene end by 4 bases; junction bases not matched to a gene: 11. Germline V gene lookup returns CDR1 SGHNT and CDR2 YYREEE (reference sequence). The CDR3 DNA reads TGTGCCAGCAGTAAAGGCGGGGGAATCGTCACCGGGGAGCTGTTTTTT. The encoded protein is CASSKGGGIVTGELFF.

This chain connects TRBV3-1 (or the pseudogene TRBV3-2) to TRBJ2-1, with a weak D call TRBD2 (5 bases). Germline lookup yields CDR1 LGHDT and CDR2 YNNKEL (reference sequence). With 1 base removed from V and 9 bases from J, the gap between germline ends came to 10 bases. There are 13 residues in the CDR3. This chain's CDR3 is CASSQGSGLEQFF. The CDR3 DNA reads TGTGCCAGCAGCCAAGGCTCCGGACTTGAGCAGTTCTTC.

The chain joins TRBV18 to TRBJ1-6, with D hard to call. V was pared by 6 bases and J by 0 bases, with 9 bases between. CDR1 and CDR2 from the germline V gene are KGHSH and LQKENI. This CDR3 is built from 15 residues. The CDR3 region is CASSDFSSYNSPLHF. The CDR3 DNA reads TGTGCCAGCTCTGATTTTAGCTCCTATAATTCACCCCTCCACTTT.

The chain uses TRBV5-1 and TRBJ2-1, with 7 bases matching TRBD2. CDR1 is SGHRS and CDR2 is YFSETQ in the germline V gene. CDR3 size: 12 residues. With V trimmed by 4 bases and J by 10 bases, 5 bases remained unmatched. The CDR3 DNA reads as TGCGCCAGCAGCGAGGGGAGGGGCGAGCAGTTCTTC. Translated, it gives CASSEGRGEQFF.

V usage is TRBV27 and J usage is TRBJ2-7; D is uncertain. CDR3 length: 13 amino acids. Per the germline V gene, CDR1 is MNHEY and CDR2 is SMNVEV (reference sequence). V was trimmed by 2 bases and J by 4 bases, leaving 9 bases between them. CDR3 sequence: CASSLRLGYEQYV. CDR3 DNA: TGTGCCAGCAGTTTAAGGCTCGGGTACGAGCAGTACGTC.